Shown below are 23 T cell receptor beta chains from a single sample sequenced in a study of blood T cell repertoires in COVID-19. The repertoire was sequenced with immunoSEQ multiplex PCR; TCRdb's copy has only in-frame clones and lacks some. The sample contains some 160,000 clones, less than 80% of which appear only once. Sequencing was done on a sample of PBMCs or T cells enriched from blood (not recorded which). The receptors were sampled from a woman in her 70s in a cohort exposed to, infected with or recovered from COVID-19 (not recorded which).

J is TRBJ1-2 and V is TRBV5-1, with a possible D match to TRBD1 (5 bases). Germline assignment: CDR1 SGHRS and CDR2 YFSETQ. This CDR3 has 13 amino acids. V gave up 5 bases and J gave up 1 base, with 9 bases separating them. The CDR3 DNA reads TGCGCCAGCAGGCTGACAGATAACTATGGCTACACCTTC. Protein: CASRLTDNYGYTF.

This chain connects TRBV28 to TRBJ2-6; 12 bases align to TRBD1. This CDR3 has 19 amino acids. V trimming: 7 bases; J trimming: 2 bases; junction bases outside the gene matches: 12. Germline CDR1 MDHEN, CDR2 SYDVKM. The DNA of the CDR3 is TGTGCCAGCACCCCGAGGCCGGGACAGGGGGCCGCTGGGGCCAACGTCCTGACTTTC. Its protein product is CASTPRPGQGAAGANVLTF.

This chain links TRBV6-5 with TRBJ1-2; maybe TRBD1 (5 bases). The CDR3 spans 15 residues. Trimming took off 5 bases at V and 5 bases at J, with 18 bases between the two ends. Looked up from germline, CDR1 is MNHEY and CDR2 is SVGAGI. CDR3 nucleotide sequence: TGTGCCAGCAGTACCCTATCCGGGGGGGAGTATGGCTACACCTTC. Translation: CASSTLSGGEYGYTF.

The rearrangement uses TRBV19 and TRBJ1-5; D uncertain. Per germline, CDR1 LNHDA and CDR2 SQIVND (reference sequence). Trimming pared 0 bases from V and 6 bases from J, leaving 6 bases between. The CDR3 covers 13 residues. CDR3 bases: TGTGCCAGTAGTATAGATCGGGGTCAGCCCCAGCATTTT. It codes for CASSIDRGQPQHF. The full variable domain, its missing parts supplied by reference TRBV19 and TRBJ1-5, is DGGITQSPKYLFRKEGQNVTLSCEQNLNHDAMYWYRQDPGQGLRLIYYSQIVNDFQKGDIAEGYSVSREKKESFPLTVTSAQKNPTAFYLCASSIDRGQPQHFGDGTRLSIL.

This chain joins TRBV28 and TRBJ1-1; 7 nucleotides align to TRBD1. In germline, CDR1 is MDHEN, CDR2 SYDVKM. Trimming cost V 3 bases and J 3 bases; bases outside gene matches: 7. The CDR3 extends over 15 amino acids. The CDR3 DNA is TGTGCCAGCAGTTTGTACAGGGGATGGGACACTGAAGCTTTCTTT. Encoded protein: CASSLYRGWDTEAFF.

CDR3 DNA: TGTGCCAGCAGCGTAGAGGGGGACGGGTATTCACCCCTCCACTTT. This sequence encodes CASSVEGDGYSPLHF. V and J are TRBV9 and TRBJ1-6; tentative D call: TRBD1 (6 bases). Between the trimmed V and J ends, which lost 0 bases and 8 bases, there was a span of 12 bases. The CDR3 loop spans 15 amino acids. CDR1 and CDR2 (germline): SGDLS, YYNGEE.

This clone was seen a handful of times. The CDR3 DNA sequence: TGTGCCAGCAGTTGGTCCAGCGACTCCTACGAGCAGTACTTC. Translating it yields CASSWSSDSYEQYF. The chain has TRBV27 and TRBJ2-7; the D is unclear. The CDR3 sequence is 14 residues long. Germline CDR1 and CDR2: MNHEY and SMNVEV (reference sequence). Trimming pared 4 bases from V and 0 bases from J, leaving 10 bases between.

This clone was detected a few times. V is TRBV5-4 and J is TRBJ1-2, with D tentatively TRBD1 (6 bases). Germline V gene sequence: CDR1 SGHNT, CDR2 YYREEE (reference sequence). V lost 0 bases, J lost 4 bases, and 19 bases lay in between. CDR3 length: 17 residues. CDR3 residues: CASSLDAVRGGLYGYTF. CDR3 in DNA: TGTGCCAGCAGCTTGGACGCAGTTAGGGGGGGCCTCTATGGCTACACCTTC.

Ten or more counts support this clone. CDR3 sequence: CASSYTYEQYF. The CDR3 DNA is TGTGCCAGCAGCTATACTTACGAGCAGTACTTC. The chain links TRBV5-5 to TRBJ2-7; D remains unclear. The V gene lost 3 bases and the J gene lost 4 bases, with 5 bases spanning the gap. The CDR3 spans 11 residues. Germline V gene sequence: CDR1 SGHKS, CDR2 YYEKEE (reference sequence).

This clone was counted between two and nine times. V usage is TRBV7-3 and J usage is TRBJ1-2; D unclear. V was trimmed by 2 bases and J by 7 bases, leaving 11 bases between them. CDR1 is SGHTA, CDR2 FQGTGA, per germline. The CDR3 is made up of 13 amino acids. CDR3 region: CASSLEARAGYTF. The CDR3 DNA reads TGTGCCAGCAGCTTAGAGGCGAGGGCTGGCTACACCTTC.

V is TRBV10-3 and J is TRBJ2-3, with 10 bases fitting TRBD2. J lost 3 bases, V lost 6 bases, and 3 bases had no gene match. CDR1 is ENHRY and CDR2 is SYGVKD in the germline V gene. The CDR3 contains 14 residues. The CDR3: CAIRQREGTDTQYF. The CDR3 nucleotides read TGTGCCATCAGGCAGCGGGAGGGGACAGATACGCAGTATTTT.

The gene calls are TRBV19 and TRBJ2-3, with 7 positions matching TRBD2. The CDR3 is 14 amino acids. Germline trimming cut 6 bases from V and 2 bases from J; bases unmatched to any gene: 5. Germline lookup yields CDR1 LNHDA and CDR2 SQIVND (reference sequence). The CDR3 DNA is TGTGCCAGTAGGAGCGGGACCTACACAGATACGCAGTATTTT. This translates into CASRSGTYTDTQYF.

The V and J genes are TRBV3-1 (or the pseudogene TRBV3-2) and TRBJ1-3, with D perhaps matching TRBD1 (5 bases). Per germline, CDR1 LGHDT and CDR2 YNNKEL (reference sequence). The CDR3 consists of 13 residues. Trimming took 0 bases from V and 8 from J, leaving 8 bases between them. DNA of the CDR3: TGTGCCAGCAGCCAAGACAGGGTGCACACCATATATTTT. The encoded protein is CASSQDRVHTIYF.

The chain uses TRBV28 and TRBJ1-4; D is undetermined. Per germline, CDR1 MDHEN and CDR2 SYDVKM. The ends were cut back, 4 bases at V and 8 bases at J, with 11 bases in the middle. This CDR3 contains 13 residues. CDR3 sequence: CASSSNMREKLFF. CDR3 coding DNA: TGTGCCAGCAGTTCCAATATGAGGGAAAAACTGTTTTTT. Supplemented by reference TRBV28 and TRBJ1-4, the full variable domain reads DVKVTQSSRYLVKRTGEKVFLECVQDMDHENMFWYRQDPGLGLRLIYFSYDVKMKEKGDIPEGYSVSREKKERFSLILESASTNQTSMYLCASSSNMREKLFFGSGTQLSVL.

The rearrangement uses TRBV19 and TRBJ2-5; D may be TRBD2 (6 bases). V was cut by 3 bases and J by 4 bases, with 12 bases left in between. Germline V gene sequence: CDR1 LNHDA, CDR2 SQIVND (reference sequence). The CDR3 consists of 14 residues. The CDR3 spells CASSMVAGRETQYF. The CDR3 bases are TGTGCCAGTAGTATGGTGGCGGGACGAGAGACCCAGTACTTC.

The chain couples TRBV19 to TRBJ2-7, with TRBD1 identical over 8 bases. Germline-derived CDR1 and CDR2 are LNHDA and SQIVND (reference sequence). Losses at the gene ends were 1 base for V and 2 bases for J; bases not matched to a gene: 7. The CDR3 covers 16 residues. The CDR3 region has the DNA TGTGCCAGTAGTATAGCGGGACAGGTCGCTACCTACGAGCAGTACTTC. It is translated as CASSIAGQVATYEQYF. The entire variable domain, with the rest obtained from reference TRBV19 and TRBJ2-7, is as follows: DGGITQSPKYLFRKEGQNVTLSCEQNLNHDAMYWYRQDPGQGLRLIYYSQIVNDFQKGDIAEGYSVSREKKESFPLTVTSAQKNPTAFYLCASSIAGQVATYEQYFGPGTRLTVT.

A few counts support this clone. This chain uses TRBV6-6 with TRBJ2-3; D is perhaps TRBD1 (5 bases). The CDR3 runs 15 residues. CDR1 and CDR2 from the germline V gene are MNHNY and SVGAGI (reference sequence). V lost 2 bases and J lost 0, with 9 bases in between. CDR3: CASSYTDTSTDTQYF. Here the CDR3 DNA reads TGTGCCAGCAGTTACACGGACACTAGCACAGATACGCAGTATTTT.

The table lists this clone with a few counts. V gene TRBV27 combines with J gene TRBJ1-5; possible D gene TRBD1, 5 bases. Per germline, CDR1 MNHEY and CDR2 SMNVEV (reference sequence). This CDR3 is built from 13 residues. The V end lost 5 bases, the J end lost 9 bases, and 14 bases lay between the germline ends. For the CDR3, the DNA is TGTGCCAGCAGTCCACAGGCCAATGGGCCCCAGCATTTT. Translated, it gives CASSPQANGPQHF.

In this sample, this clone turned up a few times. The chain combines TRBV27 with TRBJ2-7; TRBD1 matches at 8 bases. This CDR3 is 15 amino acids long. The germline V gene encodes CDR1 MNHEY and CDR2 SMNVEV (reference sequence). V dropped 5 bases and J dropped 5; count of bases not matched to a gene: 11. The CDR3 DNA follows: TGTGCCAGCAGTCCCAGACAGGGGTTAAATAACGAGCAGTACTTC. It is translated as CASSPRQGLNNEQYF.

The chain recombines TRBV5-1 with TRBJ2-7; possible D gene TRBD1, 6 bases. This CDR3 has 14 residues. Germline CDR1 reads SGHRS; CDR2 reads YFSETQ. Trimming cost V 7 bases and J 0 bases, with 14 bases left between them. The CDR3 DNA reads TGCGCCAGCTCCCCCCGGGACAACTCCTACGAGCAGTACTTC. This encodes CASSPRDNSYEQYF.

The rearrangement joins TRBV4-2 to TRBJ2-5; D perhaps matches TRBD1 (6 bases). The CDR3 contains 14 residues. CDR1 and CDR2 from the germline V gene are LGHNA and YNFKEQ. V shed 2 bases and J shed 1 base, with 8 bases lying between them. CDR3 region: CASSQPQGQETQYF. In DNA form, the CDR3 reads TGTGCCAGCAGCCAACCACAGGGCCAAGAGACCCAGTACTTC.

The chain joins TRBV7-9 to TRBJ1-5; no clear D. Germline assignment: CDR1 SEHNR and CDR2 FQNEAQ (reference sequence). The germline V and J ends were trimmed by 4 bases and 4 bases, with 8 bases remaining between them. The CDR3 sequence is 13 residues long. The CDR3 reads CASSSTENQPQHF. DNA of the CDR3: TGTGCCAGCAGCTCCACAGAGAATCAGCCCCAGCATTTT.

The chain combines TRBV5-1 with TRBJ2-7; TRBD2 matches at 9 bases. The CDR3 contains 14 residues. Trimming removed 4 bases from V and 2 bases from J; junction bases left unmatched: 4. CDR1 and CDR2 (germline): SGHRS, YFSETQ. In DNA, the CDR3 is TGCGCCAGCAGCATGGGACTAGCTGCCTACGAGCAGTACTTC. This translates into CASSMGLAAYEQYF. Drawing the rest from reference TRBV5-1 and TRBJ2-7, the complete variable domain is KAGVTQTPRYLIKTRGQQVTLSCSPISGHRSVSWYQQTPGQGLQFLFEYFSETQRNKGNFPGRFSGRQFSNSRSEMNVSTLELGDSALYLCASSMGLAAYEQYFGPGTRLTVT.